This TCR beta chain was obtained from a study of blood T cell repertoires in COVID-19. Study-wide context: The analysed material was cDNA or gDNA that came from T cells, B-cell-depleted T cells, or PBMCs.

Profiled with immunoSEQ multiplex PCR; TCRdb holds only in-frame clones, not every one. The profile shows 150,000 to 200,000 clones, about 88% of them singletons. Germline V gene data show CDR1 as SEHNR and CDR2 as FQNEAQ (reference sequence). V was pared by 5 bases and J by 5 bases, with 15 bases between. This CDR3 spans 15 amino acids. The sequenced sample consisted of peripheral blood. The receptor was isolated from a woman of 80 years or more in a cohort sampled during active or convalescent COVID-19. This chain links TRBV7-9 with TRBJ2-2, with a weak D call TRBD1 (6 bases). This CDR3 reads CASSPGTLRTGELFF. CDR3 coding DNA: TGTGCCAGCAGCCCCGGGACACTCAGGACCGGGGAGCTGTTTTTT.